This TCR beta chain derives from a study of T cells in Graves' hyperthyroidism and ophthalmopathy (dated by TCRdb to the late 2010s). About the study as a whole: Peripheral blood samples were taken at initial diagnosis, before any treatment was given. To identify distinguishing TCR V-J signatures, a discovery cohort of about 95 patients was used, comprising 43 with Graves' ophthalmopathy and some 60 with stable Graves' hyperthyroidism. An independent validation cohort of 18 to 20 hyperthyroidism patients and about 16 patients who later progressed to ophthalmopathy tested prospective prediction of ophthalmopathy. The roughly 91 discovery patients were randomly split 7:3 into training and test sets. In several Graves' hyperthyroidism patients, the study also compared T-cell repertoires from thyroid tissue with T-cell repertoires from blood. Following sampling, methimazole starting at 30 mg daily was given to hyperthyroidism patients, and high-dose intravenous methylprednisolone was given to ophthalmopathy patients. The paper describes TCR Vbeta CDR3 sequencing of 135 peripheral blood samples, made up of fewer than 50 ophthalmopathy patients, more than 70 hyperthyroidism patients and around 17 progressor patients. Summary of the overall study and its limitations: No statistical method was used to set the sample size in advance, and investigators knew the group allocation. Blood samples also contained most of the expanded thyroid clonotypes (frequency above 0.001), which suggests that blood repertoires may reflect thyroid immune responses. In validation, progression to ophthalmopathy was predicted by the model with almost 71% sensitivity and 72% to 85% specificity, a median of around 6.5 months before onset. A model built on a 13 V-J signature distinguished ophthalmopathy from stable hyperthyroidism, reaching 87.88% sensitivity and around 81% specificity in cross-validation and 80%/75% in testing.

The hyperthyroidism patients were between 18 and 65 years old and newly diagnosed, with a disease duration of less than 2 months. The study excluded patients with uncontrolled infections, other autoimmune diseases, pregnancy or lactation. Diagnoses were based on clinical symptoms, serum thyroxine and TRAb, thyroid ultrasound and orbital computed tomography. Blood from progressor patients was drawn when they were first diagnosed with hyperthyroidism, before any ophthalmopathy symptoms appeared. Ficoll-Paque density gradient centrifugation was used to isolate PBMCs from around 9.1 ml of fresh peripheral blood. Progressor patients were first diagnosed with Graves' hyperthyroidism and then developed ophthalmopathy during follow-up. Trizol reagent was used to extract total RNA, and RNA quality was then checked on an Agilent 2100 Bioanalyzer. On this clonotype: Its antigen remains undetermined. Base quality data are lacking; no much larger clone is found one base away.

TCR beta CDR3 regions were amplified from RNA transcripts. A first-round RT-PCR of the TCR CDR3 used the HTBI primer set with the Qiagen OneStep RT-PCR kit. Libraries were constructed in a second round of multiplex PCR, after which size selection and purification were carried out. Paired-end sequencing of the libraries was performed with 100 bp reads on an Illumina HiSeq2000. From the authors' description of their analysis: SOAPnuke was used to process the raw data, throwing out any read that contained adapters or uncalled bases, had a mean Phred below 15, or lacked an exact constant-primer or identifier match. COPE v1.2.5 was used to merge high-quality paired reads, and clonotypes were defined as unique nucleotide sequences. MiTCR v1.1 was used to align clonotypes to the IMGT TRBV, TRBD and TRBJ reference segments. The analysis was restricted to V-J combinations with a frequency above 0.0001, which together covered approximately 99% of the repertoires. The TCS score was defined as F50 (clonal expansion) divided by E x V (chaos), with BLOSUM62-based TCRdist calculated between CDR3 peptides within each V-J. Welch's t-statistics and random forest reduced just over 500 V-J features to some 14, which were used in a naive Bayes classifier (R e1071). TCRdb trimmed the raw reads at Q25, called clones with MiXCR and kept productive beta chains. A single entry per CDR3 protein holds the most common genes and DNA from its merged rows. The V and J calls were not made by the authors but by TCRdb's processing. Present in this sample are 160,000 or so distinct CDR3 sequences, less than 10% of which were seen just once. Roughly 23% of the sample belongs to the ten largest clones.

Looking up the germline V gene yields CDR1 MNHEY and CDR2 SVGEGT. The junction shows trimming of 4 bases on V and 0 bases on J, plus 8 bases between the germline ends. The CDR3 spans 14 residues, from the cysteine through the phenylalanine. Kept here is only the CDR3 DNA, which spans 42 bases and is read in frame from base 1. This clonotype was sampled from a woman aged 18 to 35 with Graves' hyperthyroidism that later progressed to Graves' ophthalmopathy. This chain is built from TRBV6-2 or TRBV6-3 and TRBJ2-3, with no confident D gene call. The sample taken for sequencing was blood. The nucleotide sequence is given as TGTGCCAGCAGTTTAACCCCAAGCACAGATACGCAGTATTTT. This codes for CASSLTPSTDTQYF.